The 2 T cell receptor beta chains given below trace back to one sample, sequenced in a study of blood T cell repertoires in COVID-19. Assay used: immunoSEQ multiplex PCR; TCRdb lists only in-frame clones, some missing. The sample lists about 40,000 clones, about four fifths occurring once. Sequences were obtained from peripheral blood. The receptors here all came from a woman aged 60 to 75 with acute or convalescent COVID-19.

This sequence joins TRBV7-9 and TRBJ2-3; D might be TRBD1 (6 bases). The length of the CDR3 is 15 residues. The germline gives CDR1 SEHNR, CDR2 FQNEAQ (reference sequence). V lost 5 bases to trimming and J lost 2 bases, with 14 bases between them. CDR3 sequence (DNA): TGTGCCAGCAGCCCAACAGGGCTATCCACAGATACGCAGTATTTT. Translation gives CASSPTGLSTDTQYF.

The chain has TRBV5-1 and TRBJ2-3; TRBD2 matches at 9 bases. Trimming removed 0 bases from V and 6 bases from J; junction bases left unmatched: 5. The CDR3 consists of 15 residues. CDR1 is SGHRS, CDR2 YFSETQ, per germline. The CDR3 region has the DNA TGCGCCAGCAGCTTGGTAGCGGGGGCTCTCGATACGCAGTATTTT. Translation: CASSLVAGALDTQYF.